These T cell receptor beta chains were read from a single sample in a study of T cell responses to AZD1222 COVID-19 vaccine. The repertoire was sequenced with immunoSEQ multiplex PCR; TCRdb's copy has only in-frame clones and lacks some. Here the sample spans around 90,000 clones, more than 70% being singletons. Material: peripheral blood, obtained on day 0 of AZD1222 vaccination. All receptors come from an adult in good health. Both conserved end residues are part of each CDR3. The order of the fields is V gene, CDR3 length, D gene, clone size, J gene, CDR3 protein, CDR3 DNA. The D gene is left open where the match is weak. A row's size may be missing; if present it is once, few, many or a size class.

V: TRBV5-5
length: 15
D: -
size: -
J: TRBJ1-2
CDR3: CASSLAGGWDYGYTF
DNA: TGTGCCAGCAGCTTGGCGGGGGGTTGGGACTATGGCTACACCTTC

V: TRBV7-6
length: 15
D: TRBD1
size: -
J: TRBJ2-7
CDR3: CASSSGTGIVIEQYF
DNA: TGTGCCAGCAGCTCCGGGACAGGGATCGTGATCGAGCAGTACTTC

V: TRBV9
length: 15
D: -
size: -
J: TRBJ2-3
CDR3: CASSVSPGVPDTQYF
DNA: TGTGCCAGCAGCGTAAGCCCGGGCGTGCCAGATACGCAGTATTTT

V: TRBV6-5
length: 13
D: -
size: -
J: TRBJ1-5
CDR3: CASNRDLNQPQHF
DNA: TGTGCCAGTAACAGGGATCTCAATCAGCCCCAGCATTTT

V: TRBV3-1/TRBV3-2
length: 11
D: -
size: -
J: TRBJ1-1
CDR3: CASSQGDEAFF
DNA: TGTGCCAGCAGCCAAGGCGATGAAGCTTTCTTT

V: TRBV28
length: 11
D: -
size: once
J: TRBJ1-2
CDR3: CASSWRGPYTF
DNA: TGTGCCAGCAGCTGGCGGGGACCCTACACCTTC

V: TRBV6-2/TRBV6-3
length: 18
D: TRBD2
size: -
J: TRBJ2-7
CDR3: CASSQGASGGSKSYEQYF
DNA: TGTGCCAGCAGTCAAGGGGCTAGCGGGGGGTCTAAATCCTACGAGCAGTACTTC

V: TRBV18
length: 14
D: TRBD1
size: few
J: TRBJ1-2
CDR3: CASSPGQGYYGYTF
DNA: TGTGCCAGCTCACCGGGACAGGGGTACTATGGCTACACCTTC

V: TRBV3-1/TRBV3-2
length: 16
D: -
size: -
J: TRBJ2-7
CDR3: CASSQFPQGPSYEQYF
DNA: TGTGCCAGCAGCCAATTTCCCCAGGGCCCCTCCTACGAGCAGTACTTC

V: TRBV3-1/TRBV3-2
length: 19
D: TRBD2
size: -
J: TRBJ2-3
CDR3: CASSQDRPSGAQGTDTQYF
DNA: TGTGCCAGCAGCCAAGATCGACCTAGCGGGGCCCAGGGAACAGATACGCAGTATTTT

V: TRBV18
length: 15
D: TRBD1
size: few
J: TRBJ2-2
CDR3: CASSLGQGETGELFF
DNA: TGTGCCAGCTCCCTGGGACAGGGGGAAACCGGGGAGCTGTTTTTT

V: TRBV18
length: 11
D: -
size: -
J: TRBJ2-2
CDR3: CASSPGGELFF
DNA: TGTGCCAGCTCACCGGGCGGGGAGCTGTTTTTT

V: TRBV30
length: 15
D: TRBD1
size: -
J: TRBJ2-3
CDR3: CAWSVSGQGADTQYF
DNA: TGTGCCTGGAGTGTATCGGGACAGGGGGCGGATACGCAGTATTTT

V: TRBV10-2
length: 15
D: -
size: -
J: TRBJ1-5
CDR3: CASSTVGQNNQPQHF
DNA: TGCGCCAGCAGTACGGTGGGGCAAAACAATCAGCCCCAGCATTTT

V: TRBV5-8
length: 17
D: -
size: -
J: TRBJ1-5
CDR3: CASSPTGTLIPRWPQHF
DNA: TGTGCCAGCAGCCCTACCGGGACGTTAATCCCTCGGTGGCCCCAGCATTTT

V: TRBV5-4
length: 14
D: TRBD1
size: few
J: TRBJ1-2
CDR3: CASSTDRGIYGYTF
DNA: TGTGCCAGCAGCACCGACAGGGGAATCTATGGCTACACCTTC

V: TRBV3-1/TRBV3-2
length: 15
D: -
size: -
J: TRBJ2-2
CDR3: CASSQGSPNTGELFF
DNA: TGTGCCAGCAGCCAAGGCAGCCCAAACACCGGGGAGCTGTTTTTT

V: TRBV18
length: 15
D: -
size: -
J: TRBJ1-2
CDR3: CASRNSGTTNYGYTF
DNA: TGTGCCAGCCGAAACTCGGGGACCACTAACTATGGCTACACCTTC

V: TRBV27
length: 13
D: -
size: -
J: TRBJ1-1
CDR3: CASTISSGTEAFF
DNA: TGTGCCAGTACCATATCTTCCGGGACAGAAGCTTTCTTT

V: TRBV5-1
length: 15
D: TRBD1
size: -
J: TRBJ1-2
CDR3: CASSLEATGGYGYTF
DNA: TGCGCCAGCAGCTTGGAAGCCACAGGGGGTTATGGCTACACCTTC

V: TRBV6-5
length: 16
D: -
size: -
J: TRBJ1-3
CDR3: CASSYSERAAGNTIYF
DNA: TGTGCCAGCAGTTACTCGGAGAGGGCGGCTGGAAACACCATATATTTT

V: TRBV10-2
length: 13
D: TRBD1
size: -
J: TRBJ1-1
CDR3: CARRQGGNTEAFF
DNA: TGCGCCAGAAGACAGGGGGGGAACACTGAAGCTTTCTTT

V: TRBV5-4
length: 14
D: TRBD1
size: once
J: TRBJ1-6
CDR3: CASSPDRAGSPLHF
DNA: TGTGCCAGCAGCCCCGACAGGGCAGGTTCACCCCTCCACTTT

V: TRBV13
length: 16
D: -
size: -
J: TRBJ2-2
CDR3: CASSPLRGVRPGELFF
DNA: TGTGCCAGCAGCCCCCTCAGGGGGGTCCGCCCCGGGGAGCTGTTTTTT